This T cell receptor (beta chain) was sequenced in a study of CD8 T cells in ankylosing spondylitis. General study points: In the blood and synovial fluid of reactive arthritis, some motif variants had been previously reported.

Concerning this clonotype: Antigen: not known.

V dropped 2 bases and J dropped 2; count of bases not matched to a gene: 10. CDR1 is SGHRS, CDR2 YFSETQ, per germline. The CDR3 loop spans 17 amino acids. TCRdb analysed the 5' RACE reads with MiXCR anew, one entry per CDR3 protein. The sample includes about 320,000 distinct CDR3 sequences, around 10% of them seen just once. Source material: blood, either unsorted or a sorted T cell fraction (not recorded which). This sequence joins TRBV5-1 and TRBJ1-3; TRBD1 agrees at 7 bases. This clonotype originated in a female donor with ankylosing spondylitis or in good health (not recorded which). Here the CDR3 reads CASSLYLTGSAGNTIYF. The CDR3 DNA sequence: TGCGCCAGCAGCTTATATCTGACAGGGAGCGCTGGAAACACCATATATTTT.